This T cell receptor (beta chain) was sequenced during a study of response to subunit inactivated influenza vaccine. TCRdb ran MiXCR on the RT-PCR reads and lists one entry per CDR3 protein. The sample lists about 700,000 distinct CDR3 sequences; more than 15% were seen once. This clonotype has a count of ten or more. The germline gives CDR1 SGHRS, CDR2 YFSETQ. With 3 bases removed from V and 4 bases from J, the gap between germline ends came to 21 bases. The length of the CDR3 is 17 residues. Sequencing used PBMCs from blood, obtained 11 to 12 days after vaccination. The gene calls are TRBV5-1 and TRBJ2-3, with D perhaps TRBD2 (6 bases). This TCR derives from a man in his fifties or sixties who received an inactivated influenza vaccine. The CDR3 DNA sequence: TGCGCCAGCAGCTACTATCCGACTAGTGTGAGTCCAGATACGCAGTATTTT. Encoded protein: CASSYYPTSVSPDTQYF. Combining the CDR3 with reference TRBV5-1 and TRBJ2-3 gives the whole variable domain KAGVTQTPRYLIKTRGQQVTLSCSPISGHRSVSWYQQTPGQGLQFLFEYFSETQRNKGNFPGRFSGRQFSNSRSEMNVSTLELGDSALYLCASSYYPTSVSPDTQYFGPGTRLTVL.